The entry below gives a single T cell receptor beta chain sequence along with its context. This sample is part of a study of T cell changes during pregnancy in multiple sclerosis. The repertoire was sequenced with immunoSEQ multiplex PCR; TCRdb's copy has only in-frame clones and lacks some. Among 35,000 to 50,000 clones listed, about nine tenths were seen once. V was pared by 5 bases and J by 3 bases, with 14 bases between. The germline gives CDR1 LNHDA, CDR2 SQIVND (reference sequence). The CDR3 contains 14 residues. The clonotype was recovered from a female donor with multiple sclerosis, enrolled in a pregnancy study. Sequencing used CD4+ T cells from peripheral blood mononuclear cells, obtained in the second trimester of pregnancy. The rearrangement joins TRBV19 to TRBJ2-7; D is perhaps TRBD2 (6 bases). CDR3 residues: CASSLAWGDYEQYF. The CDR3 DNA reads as TGTGCCAGTAGTCTAGCTTGGGGGGACTACGAGCAGTACTTC. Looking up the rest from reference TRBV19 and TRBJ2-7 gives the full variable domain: DGGITQSPKYLFRKEGQNVTLSCEQNLNHDAMYWYRQDPGQGLRLIYYSQIVNDFQKGDIAEGYSVSREKKESFPLTVTSAQKNPTAFYLCASSLAWGDYEQYFGPGTRLTVT.